Listed here are 32 T cell receptor beta chains from one sample, sequenced in a study of shared clonotypes between healthy human individuals. Sequenced by immunoSEQ multiplex PCR; TCRdb stores in-frame clones only, minus some. Altogether about 490,000 clones are present, approximately 84% being singletons, with the ten largest covering roughly 13%. What was sequenced was PBMCs. All receptors derive from a woman aged 40-49 years in good health. Some clones in this sample may be carry-over from other donors' samples.

The chain recombines TRBV9 with TRBJ1-2; weak D call: TRBD1 (5 bases). The germline gives CDR1 SGDLS, CDR2 YYNGEE. Between the trimmed V and J ends, which lost 0 bases and 6 bases, there was a span of 12 bases. This CDR3 is built from 14 residues. The CDR3, as DNA: TGTGCCAGCAGCGTAGGAAGGTGGGGCGATGGCTACACCTTC. Encoded protein: CASSVGRWGDGYTF.

The V call is TRBV7-9, the J call TRBJ2-7, with D perhaps TRBD2 (6 bases). CDR1 is SEHNR, CDR2 FQNEAQ, per germline (reference sequence). V was cut by 4 bases and J by 4 bases, with 17 bases left in between. The CDR3 spans 15 residues. The CDR3 sequence: CASSSMGGGPYEQYF. CDR3 in DNA: TGTGCCAGCAGCTCCATGGGGGGAGGCCCTTACGAGCAGTACTTC.

The chain combines TRBV9 with TRBJ1-2, with 11 bases lining up with TRBD1. The germline gives CDR1 SGDLS, CDR2 YYNGEE. V was clipped by 3 bases and J by 1 base; unmatched bases: 5. CDR3 length: 16 amino acids. The CDR3 bases are TGTGCCAGCAGCGCCGGGACAGGGGGTTTTAACTATGGCTACACCTTC. As protein: CASSAGTGGFNYGYTF.

The chain recombines TRBV6-4 with TRBJ2-1, with 9 bases aligning to TRBD2. The CDR3 spans 15 residues. After removal of 6 bases from V and 8 bases from J, the junction contained 11 bases not matched to a gene. The germline CDR1 and CDR2 sequences are MRHNA and SNTAGT. The CDR3 nucleotides read TGTGCCAGCAGCGCGCTAGCGGGGAGACAGTATGAGCAGTTCTTC. Translating gives CASSALAGRQYEQFF.

The genes are TRBV5-1 and TRBJ2-1; D ambiguous. Germline CDR1 and CDR2: SGHRS and YFSETQ. Trimming took 0 bases from V and 9 from J, leaving 13 bases between them. This CDR3 has 14 residues. The CDR3 loop is CASSLAGGTGEQFF. DNA of the CDR3: TGCGCCAGCAGCTTGGCGGGCGGTACCGGTGAGCAGTTCTTC.

About this clone: With a far larger clone one base away, a read error is the likely cause. Other DNA sequences within the sample encode an identical CDR3. V and J are TRBV6-6 and TRBJ1-4; 9 bases match TRBD1. The CDR3 length is 14 residues. In germline, CDR1 is MNHNY, CDR2 SVGAGI (reference sequence). This CDR3 is CASSYGTGLEKLFF. CDR3 DNA sequence: TGTGCTAGCAGTTACGGGACAGGGCTTGAAAAACTGTTTTTT.

The V and J genes are TRBV2 and TRBJ2-1; a possible D gene is TRBD2 (6 bases). The germline gives CDR1 SNHLY, CDR2 FYNNEI. The ends were cut back, 5 bases at V and 4 bases at J, with 21 bases in the middle. This CDR3 region has 17 residues. The CDR3 sequence: CASSRPAGLSSYNEQFF. CDR3 DNA sequence: TGTGCCAGCAGTCGCCCCGCGGGGCTTTCATCATACAATGAGCAGTTCTTC.

The chain recombines TRBV5-1 with TRBJ1-1; D remains ambiguous. V was cut by 4 bases and J by 3 bases, with 10 bases left in between. CDR1 and CDR2 (germline): SGHRS, YFSETQ. This CDR3 comprises 13 residues. CDR3 region: CASSLDVDTEAFF. In nucleotides, the CDR3 is TGCGCCAGCAGCCTTGACGTGGACACTGAAGCTTTCTTT.

The V gene is TRBV10-3, the J gene TRBJ1-3; TRBD1 agrees at 7 bases. The CDR3 has 17 residues. Looked up from germline, CDR1 is ENHRY and CDR2 is SYGVKD. V shed 2 bases, J shed 0 bases, and the junction held 7 bases outside the gene matches. In nucleotides, the CDR3 is TGTGCCATCAGTGAGCTGACAGGGCCAGGCTCTGGAAACACCATATATTTT. This gives the protein CAISELTGPGSGNTIYF.

CDR3 coding DNA: TGCGCCAGCAGCTTGTCGGGTGCGGACACCATATATTTT. Translation: CASSLSGADTIYF. V usage is TRBV5-1 and J usage is TRBJ1-3; D uncertain. The V gene's germline CDR1 is SGHRS and CDR2 YFSETQ. Trimming removed 1 base at V and 8 bases at J, with 10 bases between. This CDR3 has 13 amino acids.

This clone was seen just once. In DNA form, the CDR3 reads TGTGCCATCAGTGAGTCGACGCGGGGCTACTCTGGAAACACCATATATTTT. Amino acid sequence: CAISESTRGYSGNTIYF. This sequence joins TRBV10-3 and TRBJ1-3, with a possible D match to TRBD1 (5 bases). V was shortened by 0 bases and J by 0 bases, with 12 bases between the two germline ends. The CDR3 is made up of 17 amino acids. Germline assignment: CDR1 ENHRY and CDR2 SYGVKD.

The CDR3 loop reads CASNQDTTNYGYTF. The CDR3 DNA sequence: TGTGCCAGCAACCAGGACACTACTAACTATGGCTACACCTTC. The J gene is TRBJ1-2, the V gene TRBV6-1; TRBD1 is a possible D gene (5 bases). V lost 7 bases and J lost 0, with 12 bases in between. Germline V gene data show CDR1 as MNHNS and CDR2 as SASEGT. The CDR3 sequence is 14 residues long.

This clone has just a few counts. The chain combines TRBV5-1 with TRBJ2-7, with D unclear. The CDR3 runs to 14 residues. V lost 0 bases to trimming and J lost 6 bases, with 13 bases between them. Germline values: CDR1 SGHRS, CDR2 YFSETQ. CDR3 amino acids: CASSLALDRPEQYF. The CDR3 DNA sequence: TGCGCCAGCAGCTTGGCCCTCGATAGGCCCGAGCAGTACTTC. Supplemented by reference TRBV5-1 and TRBJ2-7, the full variable domain reads KAGVTQTPRYLIKTRGQQVTLSCSPISGHRSVSWYQQTPGQGLQFLFEYFSETQRNKGNFPGRFSGRQFSNSRSEMNVSTLELGDSALYLCASSLALDRPEQYFGPGTRLTVT.

The gene calls are TRBV7-9 and TRBJ2-2; 8 bases map to TRBD2. The V segment lost 5 bases and the J segment 3 bases; nucleotides outside the gene matches: 8. From germline, CDR1 is SEHNR and CDR2 FQNEAQ (reference sequence). This CDR3 is built from 16 residues. CDR3 sequence: CASSPLWRGDTGELFF. The CDR3 nucleotides are TGTGCCAGCAGCCCACTGTGGCGGGGGGACACCGGGGAGCTGTTTTTT.

The rearrangement joins TRBV10-2 to TRBJ2-1; 10 positions match TRBD2. V shed 6 bases and J 9 bases; nucleotides not matched to a gene: 8. The CDR3 is made up of 14 amino acids. Germline lookup yields CDR1 WSHSY and CDR2 SAAADI. This chain's CDR3 is CASSGASGSGEQFF. The CDR3 nucleotides read TGCGCCAGCAGCGGGGCTAGCGGGAGTGGTGAGCAGTTCTTC.

The J gene is TRBJ2-2, the V gene TRBV7-9; D gene ambiguous. Germline CDR1 SEHNR, CDR2 FQNEAQ (reference sequence). The CDR3 consists of 15 residues. V gave up 2 bases and J gave up 1 base, with 8 bases separating them. Here the CDR3 reads CASSLRAKNTGELFF. CDR3 sequence (DNA): TGTGCCAGCAGCTTACGGGCCAAGAACACCGGGGAGCTGTTTTTT.

This clone was recorded once. A read error is the likely source, as a far larger clone sits one nucleotide away. DNA of the CDR3: TGTGCCTGGAAGAAACAGGAGAATCCATATAGCTACACCTTC. It specifies CAWKKQENPYSYTF. V and J are TRBV30 and TRBJ1-2; D possibly corresponds to TRBD1 (5 bases). Between the trimmed V and J ends, which lost 4 bases and 9 bases, there was a span of 21 bases. The CDR3 runs 14 residues. Germline CDR1 is GTSNPN and CDR2 is SVGIG (reference sequence).

The chain uses TRBV5-1 and TRBJ2-2; 8 bases fit TRBD2. This CDR3 contains 16 residues. Germline loops: CDR1 SGHRS, CDR2 YFSETQ. V was clipped by 0 bases and J by 6 bases; unmatched bases: 7. The CDR3 here is CASSLGIAGFSGELFF. DNA of the CDR3: TGCGCCAGCAGCTTGGGGATAGCGGGATTTTCCGGGGAGCTGTTTTTT.

This clone turned up a few times. The chain employs TRBV19 and TRBJ1-2, with TRBD1 identical over 7 bases. The CDR3 runs 14 residues. CDR1 LNHDA and CDR2 SQIVND come from the germline V gene (reference sequence). V trimming: 2 bases; J trimming: 7 bases; junction bases outside the gene matches: 7. The CDR3 DNA reads TGTGCCAGTAGTATAACGACAGGGAATCGTGGCTACACCTTC. Translating gives CASSITTGNRGYTF.

This clone was observed a single time. The chain joins TRBV30 to TRBJ1-2, with 9 nucleotides matching TRBD1. CDR1 is GTSNPN, CDR2 SVGIG, per germline (reference sequence). V lost 3 bases to trimming and J lost 7 bases; unmatched junction nucleotides: 0. The CDR3 consists of 11 residues. The CDR3 sequence: CAWRGQGGYTF. The CDR3 DNA reads as TGTGCCTGGAGGGGACAGGGTGGCTACACCTTC.

This clone showed up many times. The same CDR3 can be traced to other DNA sequences in this sample. V gene TRBV4-2 combines with J gene TRBJ2-3; no reliable D call. Germline V lookup: CDR1 LGHNA, CDR2 YNFKEQ. The CDR3 runs 14 residues. Trimming took off 0 bases at V and 1 base at J, with 5 bases between the two ends. This chain's CDR3 is CASSQELRTDTQYF. The CDR3 DNA is TGTGCCAGCAGCCAAGAACTACGCACAGATACGCAGTATTTT.

The V call is TRBV19, the J call TRBJ2-7, with 7 bases lining up with TRBD2. Trimming at V came to 4 bases and at J to 0 bases, leaving 6 bases not matched to a gene. CDR1 LNHDA and CDR2 SQIVND come from the germline V gene (reference sequence). The length of the CDR3 is 15 residues. In DNA, the CDR3 is TGTGCCAGTAGTAATGTAGCGGGTAGCTCCTACGAGCAGTACTTC. It specifies CASSNVAGSSYEQYF. The full variable domain, rest sourced from reference TRBV19 and TRBJ2-7, is DGGITQSPKYLFRKEGQNVTLSCEQNLNHDAMYWYRQDPGQGLRLIYYSQIVNDFQKGDIAEGYSVSREKKESFPLTVTSAQKNPTAFYLCASSNVAGSSYEQYFGPGTRLTVT.

This clone was seen many times. The chain recombines TRBV25-1 with TRBJ1-1; 9 bases are shared with TRBD1. The V segment lost 7 bases and the J segment 5 bases; nucleotides outside the gene matches: 8. The CDR3 contains 14 residues. The germline gives CDR1 MGHDK, CDR2 SYGVNS. Here the CDR3 reads CASIKQGAQTEAFF. Here the CDR3 DNA reads TGTGCCAGCATTAAACAGGGGGCGCAAACTGAAGCTTTCTTT.

CDR3 nucleotides: TGCGCCAGCAGCTTGGAGGGACAGGGGGCCTACGAGCAGTACTTC. Protein product: CASSLEGQGAYEQYF. The V and J genes are TRBV5-1 and TRBJ2-7, with 11 bases fitting TRBD1. The ends lost 0 bases at V and 2 bases at J; junction bases unmatched: 1. CDR3 length equals 15 residues. The germline CDR1 and CDR2 sequences are SGHRS and YFSETQ.

This chain connects TRBV27 to TRBJ1-2; 7 bases are shared with TRBD1. This CDR3 spans 13 amino acids. Germline V gene lookup returns CDR1 MNHEY and CDR2 SMNVEV (reference sequence). V gave up 4 bases and J gave up 2 bases; unmatched junction bases: 1. The CDR3 DNA reads as TGTGCCAGCAGTTGGGGACAGAACTATGGCTACACCTTC. This gives the protein CASSWGQNYGYTF.

V and J are TRBV1 and TRBJ2-7. TRBV1 is annotated as a pseudogene. The CDR3 totals 16 residues. The CDR3 DNA reads TGCACCAGCAGCCCTCCATCGCAGTCCGTCTACTACGAGCAGTACTTC. Translating gives CTSSPPSQSVYYEQYF.

The V gene is TRBV6-5, the J gene TRBJ2-7; TRBD2 agrees at 8 bases. From germline, CDR1 is MNHEY and CDR2 SVGAGI. This CDR3 is 15 amino acids long. Unmatched junction bases numbered 7, after V lost 5 bases and J lost 1 base. The CDR3 DNA sequence: TGTGCCAGCAGTCGTAGCGGGATCATATCCTACGAGCAGTACTTC. Protein: CASSRSGIISYEQYF.

Comment on this clone: One base away lies a much larger clone, so this may be a sequencing read error. V and J are TRBV4-2 and TRBJ2-1; 11 nucleotides match TRBD2. Germline-derived CDR1 and CDR2 are LGHNA and YNFKEQ. Trimming took 4 bases from V and 16 from J; bases not matched to a gene: 12. The CDR3 has 14 residues. The CDR3 loop is CASSPLPASGRSFF. Written as DNA, the CDR3 is TGTGCCAGCAGCCCCCTACCCGCTAGCGGGAGGAGTTTCTTC.

V is TRBV10-3 and J is TRBJ2-5, with TRBD2 matching over 9 bases. Germline CDR1 ENHRY, CDR2 SYGVKD. Trimming removed 7 bases from V and 3 bases from J; junction bases left unmatched: 6. The CDR3 has 14 residues. The CDR3 sequence: CAITEGTSKETQYF. In DNA, the CDR3 is TGTGCCATCACCGAGGGGACTAGCAAAGAGACCCAGTACTTC.

The V call is TRBV4-2, the J call TRBJ2-1; 7 nucleotides agree with TRBD2. From germline, CDR1 is LGHNA and CDR2 YNFKEQ. The trim removed 0 bases at V and 6 bases at J, leaving 8 bases unmatched. This CDR3 spans 16 amino acids. The CDR3 protein is CASSQDMGRELNEQFF. The CDR3 nucleotides are TGTGCCAGCAGCCAAGATATGGGGCGGGAGCTCAATGAGCAGTTCTTC.

The rearrangement uses TRBV19 and TRBJ1-2; a weak D match, TRBD1 (5 bases). The CDR3 runs 14 residues. V was clipped by 5 bases and J by 2 bases, with 12 bases between them. Germline V gene data show CDR1 as LNHDA and CDR2 as SQIVND (reference sequence). The DNA of the CDR3 is TGTGCCAGTAGTTTCGGACGGGGGAACTATGGCTACACCTTC. Translating gives CASSFGRGNYGYTF. The variable domain in full, completed from reference TRBV19 and TRBJ1-2, reads DGGITQSPKYLFRKEGQNVTLSCEQNLNHDAMYWYRQDPGQGLRLIYYSQIVNDFQKGDIAEGYSVSREKKESFPLTVTSAQKNPTAFYLCASSFGRGNYGYTFGSGTRLTVV.

The chain couples TRBV29-1 to TRBJ2-5, with D maybe TRBD2 (6 bases). Germline V gene lookup returns CDR1 SQVTM and CDR2 ANQGSEA. The CDR3 is 13 amino acids. Between the trimmed V and J ends, which lost 4 bases and 5 bases, there was a span of 14 bases. In DNA, the CDR3 is TGCAGCGTTGCCCGGGAGCCGGTGGAGACCCAGTACTTC. Protein product: CSVAREPVETQYF.